This T cell receptor beta chain was documented in a study of Ad26.COV2.S vaccination and SARS-CoV-2 variants. Study details: Ad26.COV2.S shots went into the muscle once or twice, 56 days apart.

Some clones are missing from TCRdb's copy, which holds only in-frame ones; the method was immunoSEQ multiplex PCR. The sample records about 350,000 clones, approximately 90% being singletons. The treatment was: over 15 received Ad26.COV2.S at low or high dose, single or two shots; 5 received placebo; per-sample allocation not given. The investigators took samples on day 63 after the first vaccine or placebo injection. Expressing Wuhan-strain SARS-CoV-2 spike, an Ad26 vector served as the vaccine. The CDR3 spans 14 residues. Germline assignment: CDR1 SEHNR and CDR2 FQNEAQ (reference sequence). V was pared by 5 bases and J by 4 bases, with 11 bases between.

The receptor was derived from a person between 18 and 65 years old who received the Ad26.COV2.S COVID-19 vaccine or a placebo. The chain joins TRBV7-9 to TRBJ2-2; D might be TRBD1 (6 bases). Sequenced here: peripheral blood, sampled in a trial of Ad26.COV2.S vaccine versus placebo. CDR3 coding DNA: TGTGCCAGCAGCATCGGGACACCCACCGGGGAGCTGTTTTTT. This encodes CASSIGTPTGELFF.